This entry lists 21 T cell receptor beta chains sequenced from one sample in a study of shared clonotypes between healthy human individuals (dated by TCRdb to 2019 to 2021). Preparation of the library involved the immunoSEQ multiplex PCR assay. Here the immuneACCESS table is served through TCRdb, limited to in-frame sequences with V and J called. Missing clones are a known gap in these copies; in checked studies unresolved V genes cover under half, and the rest lacks a known reason. This sample has 2,100,000 or so clones in its table, and approximately 94% of those were observed once. The ten top clones hold over 0.1% of the sample. The sequenced material came from naive CD4+ T cells sorted from blood. Read against the paper, the sample's cell subset or site label means: CD45RA+ positively selected. All receptors come from a young man in good health.

The V gene is TRBV7-2, the J gene TRBJ2-1; 11 bases align to TRBD2. Per the germline V gene, CDR1 is SGHTA and CDR2 is FQGNSA. The CDR3 consists of 15 residues. J lost 7 bases, V lost 7 bases, and 9 bases had no gene match. The CDR3, as DNA: TGTGCCAGCACGCTTAGCGGGAGGGCCGGGAATGAGCAGTTCTTC. It yields the protein CASTLSGRAGNEQFF.

The chain uses TRBV6-1 and TRBJ2-7, with 8 bases lining up with TRBD2. The trim removed 7 bases at V and 0 bases at J, leaving 5 bases unmatched. The CDR3 is 14 residues long. Germline CDR1 is MNHNS and CDR2 is SASEGT. The CDR3 sequence: CASMSGGSSYEQYF. The CDR3 DNA follows: TGTGCCAGCATGAGCGGGGGCTCCTCCTACGAGCAGTACTTC.

The rearrangement uses TRBV9 and TRBJ1-5, with D unresolved. The germline gives CDR1 SGDLS, CDR2 YYNGEE. The CDR3 contains 16 residues. V lost 3 bases and J 5 bases, leaving 18 bases between the germline ends. CDR3 sequence reads: CASSAPRRDGDQPQHF. CDR3 DNA sequence: TGTGCCAGCAGCGCCCCTAGAAGGGATGGTGATCAGCCCCAGCATTTT.

The chain links TRBV10-2 to TRBJ2-1; 12 nucleotides line up with TRBD2. Germline-derived CDR1 and CDR2 are WSHSY and SAAADI. With V trimmed by 8 bases and J by 2 bases, 4 bases remained unmatched. The CDR3 is 15 residues long. The CDR3 nucleotides are TGCGCCAGCGGTCGACTAGCGGGAGCCTACAATGAGCAGTTCTTC. This codes for CASGRLAGAYNEQFF.

The rearrangement links TRBV27 to TRBJ1-4; 7 nucleotides align to TRBD1. The V segment lost 2 bases and the J segment 8 bases; nucleotides outside the gene matches: 5. The V gene's germline CDR1 is MNHEY and CDR2 SMNVEV (reference sequence). The CDR3 is 14 amino acids. The CDR3 here is CASSLRQGREKLFF. DNA for the CDR3: TGTGCCAGCAGTTTAAGACAGGGACGGGAAAAACTGTTTTTT. Full variable domain (remainder filled in from reference TRBV27 and TRBJ1-4): EAQVTQNPRYLITVTGKKLTVTCSQNMNHEYMSWYRQDPGLGLRQIYYSMNVEVTDKGDVPEGYKVSRKEKRNFPLILESPSPNQTSLYFCASSLRQGREKLFFGSGTQLSVL.

This sequence joins TRBV28 and TRBJ2-7; possibly TRBD1 for D (5 bases). Trimming took off 2 bases at V and 2 bases at J, with 10 bases between the two ends. The CDR3 totals 14 residues. Germline CDR1 reads MDHEN; CDR2 reads SYDVKM. The CDR3 is CASSLDSLTYEQYF. The CDR3 DNA reads TGTGCCAGCAGTTTAGACAGCTTAACCTACGAGCAGTACTTC.

The V gene is TRBV28, the J gene TRBJ2-3; possible D gene TRBD2, 6 bases. The CDR3 is 15 amino acids. Germline CDR1 MDHEN, CDR2 SYDVKM. V dropped 4 bases and J dropped 1 base, with 12 bases sitting between them. CDR3 amino acids: CASSWEWGGTDTQYF. Written as DNA, the CDR3 is TGTGCCAGCAGTTGGGAATGGGGGGGCACAGATACGCAGTATTTT. The full variable domain, its missing parts supplied by reference TRBV28 and TRBJ2-3, is DVKVTQSSRYLVKRTGEKVFLECVQDMDHENMFWYRQDPGLGLRLIYFSYDVKMKEKGDIPEGYSVSREKKERFSLILESASTNQTSMYLCASSWEWGGTDTQYFGPGTRLTVL.

The gene calls are TRBV6-5 and TRBJ1-1; maybe TRBD1 (5 bases). Between the trimmed V and J ends, which lost 6 bases and 11 bases, there was a span of 19 bases. CDR1 is MNHEY, CDR2 SVGAGI, per germline. The length of the CDR3 is 13 residues. CDR3 DNA: TGTGCCAGCAGCCAGCCCACAGGAAGGACGGCTTTCTTT. It translates to CASSQPTGRTAFF.

The chain recombines TRBV11-2 with TRBJ1-1; a possible D gene is TRBD1 (6 bases). Trimming took off 5 bases at V and 10 bases at J, with 26 bases between the two ends. Germline V gene sequence: CDR1 SGHAT, CDR2 FQNNGV. The CDR3 consists of 16 residues. CDR3 loop: CASSPRISRGRSRAFF. The DNA of the CDR3 is TGTGCCAGCAGCCCGCGCATCAGCAGGGGACGGAGTAGAGCTTTCTTT.

J is TRBJ2-5 and V is TRBV5-4; D uncertain. CDR1 and CDR2 (germline): SGHNT, YYREEE (reference sequence). CDR3 length: 15 residues. Trimming left V 0 bases short and J 4 bases short, with 13 bases between. CDR3 nucleotide sequence: TGTGCCAGCAGCTTGGGGGCTGGAATTTCAGAGACCCAGTACTTC. Amino acid sequence: CASSLGAGISETQYF.

J is TRBJ1-2 and V is TRBV7-6; 7 bases fit TRBD1. CDR1 and CDR2 (germline): SGHVS, FNYEAQ. V trimming: 5 bases; J trimming: 8 bases; junction bases outside the gene matches: 11. This CDR3 has 14 amino acids. CDR3: CASSPNAQGGGYTF. The CDR3 DNA follows: TGTGCCAGCAGCCCTAATGCTCAGGGGGGCGGCTACACCTTC.

Points on this clone: This same CDR3 is encoded by further DNA sequences in the sample. V and J are TRBV6-5 and TRBJ1-6, with 9 bases fitting TRBD1. Germline V lookup: CDR1 MNHEY, CDR2 SVGAGI. Trimming took 6 bases from V and 7 from J; bases not matched to a gene: 4. CDR3 length equals 14 residues. CDR3 loop: CASSRTGANSPLHF. In DNA form, the CDR3 reads TGTGCCAGCAGCCGGACAGGGGCCAATTCACCCCTCCACTTT.

The rearrangement links TRBV18 to TRBJ2-1; 9 bases agree with TRBD2. CDR1 is KGHSH and CDR2 is LQKENI in the germline V gene. CDR3 size: 15 residues. The J segment lost 4 bases and the V segment lost 4 bases, leaving 5 bases of the junction unmatched. CDR3 in amino acids: CASSLGLARYNEQFF. Written as DNA, the CDR3 is TGTGCCAGCTCACTGGGACTAGCCCGGTACAATGAGCAGTTCTTC.

The J gene is TRBJ2-2, the V gene TRBV6-6, with 10 bases that match TRBD2. With 7 bases clipped from V and 4 bases from J, the junction kept 6 bases outside the gene matches. Looked up from germline, CDR1 is MNHNY and CDR2 is SVGAGI (reference sequence). The CDR3 is 15 residues long. The CDR3 loop reads CASTRLAGTTGELFF. The CDR3 bases are TGTGCCAGCACCAGACTAGCGGGTACCACCGGGGAGCTGTTTTTT.

For this clone: At one end, the junction sequence differs from germline, possibly due to a read error. This sequence joins TRBV18 and TRBJ1-2, with D perhaps TRBD1 (6 bases). Germline CDR1 KGHSH, CDR2 LQKENI. The CDR3 loop spans 11 amino acids. The CDR3 spells CASSPGGSAYF. CDR3 coding DNA: TGTGCCAGCTCACCCGGGGGCAGCGCCTACTTC.

As concerns this clone: Distinct nucleotide sequences in the sample also encode this CDR3. The rearrangement links TRBV6-5 to TRBJ1-1; D is unresolved. Trimming took 6 bases from V and 1 from J, leaving 6 bases between them. This CDR3 is built from 12 residues. CDR1 and CDR2 (germline): MNHEY, SVGAGI. CDR3: CASRRANTEAFF. The CDR3 DNA reads as TGTGCCAGCAGAAGGGCGAACACTGAAGCTTTCTTT.

The V call is TRBV30, the J call TRBJ1-3; D call uncertain. CDR3 length: 13 residues. With 4 bases removed from V and 2 bases from J, the gap between germline ends came to 9 bases. In germline, CDR1 is GTSNPN, CDR2 SVGIG (reference sequence). The CDR3 region has the DNA TGTGCCTGGACCAAGGAAACTGGAAACACCATATATTTT. Residues: CAWTKETGNTIYF.

The rearrangement uses TRBV6-4 and TRBJ1-6; D may be TRBD1 (5 bases). The germline V gene has CDR1 MRHNA and CDR2 SNTAGT. V was cut by 5 bases and J by 5 bases, with 10 bases left in between. CDR3 length: 14 amino acids. CDR3 loop: CASSPGRDNSPLHF. The CDR3 DNA follows: TGTGCCAGCAGTCCAGGGCGGGATAATTCACCCCTCCACTTT.

This clone has a single count. V and J are TRBV6-5 and TRBJ2-7; D perhaps matches TRBD1 (6 bases). This CDR3 has 15 amino acids. Trimming took off 5 bases at V and 2 bases at J, with 16 bases between the two ends. Germline lookup yields CDR1 MNHEY and CDR2 SVGAGI. The CDR3 loop reads CASSADRSAPYEQYF. For the CDR3, the DNA is TGTGCCAGCAGTGCGGACAGATCGGCCCCCTACGAGCAGTACTTC.

V gene TRBV4-1 combines with J gene TRBJ1-6, with D perhaps matching TRBD1 (5 bases). Germline V gene sequence: CDR1 MGHRA, CDR2 YSYEKL. Trimming cost V 1 base and J 14 bases, with 15 bases left between them. The CDR3 length is 14 residues. CDR3 region: CASSQGSQTVALHF. DNA of the CDR3: TGCGCCAGCAGCCAAGGATCCCAGACAGTAGCCCTCCACTTT.

Of note for this clone: This specimen includes other DNA sequences encoding the same CDR3. V usage is TRBV6-1 and J usage is TRBJ2-7, with TRBD2 as a possible D gene (7 bases). Trimming took 8 bases from V and 0 from J, leaving 11 bases between them. CDR1 is MNHNS and CDR2 is SASEGT in the germline V gene. The CDR3 has 13 residues. CDR3 in DNA: TGTGCCAGCCGGGGGGCCAGCTCCTACGAGCAGTACTTC. Amino acids: CASRGASSYEQYF.